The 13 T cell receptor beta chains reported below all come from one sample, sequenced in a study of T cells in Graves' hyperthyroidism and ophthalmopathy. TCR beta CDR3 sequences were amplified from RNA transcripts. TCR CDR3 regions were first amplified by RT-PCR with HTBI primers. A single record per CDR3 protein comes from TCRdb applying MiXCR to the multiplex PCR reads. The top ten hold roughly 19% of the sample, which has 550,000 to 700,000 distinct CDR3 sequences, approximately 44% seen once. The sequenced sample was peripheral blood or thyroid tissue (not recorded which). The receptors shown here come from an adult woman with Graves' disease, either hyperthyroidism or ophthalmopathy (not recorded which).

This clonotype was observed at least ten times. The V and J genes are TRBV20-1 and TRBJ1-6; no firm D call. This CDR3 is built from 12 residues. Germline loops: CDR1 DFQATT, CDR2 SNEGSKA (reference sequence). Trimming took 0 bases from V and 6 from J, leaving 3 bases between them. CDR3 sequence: CSARDPNSPLHF. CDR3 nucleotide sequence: TGCAGTGCTAGAGACCCTAATTCACCCCTCCACTTT.

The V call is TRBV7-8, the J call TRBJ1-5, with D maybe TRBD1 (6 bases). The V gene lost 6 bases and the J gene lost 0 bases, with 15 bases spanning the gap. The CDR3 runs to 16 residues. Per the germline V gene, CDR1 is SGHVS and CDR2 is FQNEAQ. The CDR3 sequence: CASSPWRTASNQPQHF. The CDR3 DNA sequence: TGTGCCAGCAGTCCCTGGAGGACAGCTAGCAATCAGCCCCAGCATTTT.

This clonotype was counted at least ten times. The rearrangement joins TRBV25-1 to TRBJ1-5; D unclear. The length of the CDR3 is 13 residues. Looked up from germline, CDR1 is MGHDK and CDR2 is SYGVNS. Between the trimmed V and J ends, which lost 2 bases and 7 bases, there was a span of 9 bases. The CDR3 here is CASSEQLGQPQHF. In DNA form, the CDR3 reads TGTGCCAGCAGTGAACAGTTAGGGCAGCCCCAGCATTTT.

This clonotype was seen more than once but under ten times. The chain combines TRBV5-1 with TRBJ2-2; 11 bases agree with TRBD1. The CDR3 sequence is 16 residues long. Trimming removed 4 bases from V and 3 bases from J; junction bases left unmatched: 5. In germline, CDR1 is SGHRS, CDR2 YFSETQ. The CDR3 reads CASSPRTGGDTGELFF. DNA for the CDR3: TGCGCCAGCAGCCCCAGGACAGGGGGCGACACCGGGGAGCTGTTTTTT.

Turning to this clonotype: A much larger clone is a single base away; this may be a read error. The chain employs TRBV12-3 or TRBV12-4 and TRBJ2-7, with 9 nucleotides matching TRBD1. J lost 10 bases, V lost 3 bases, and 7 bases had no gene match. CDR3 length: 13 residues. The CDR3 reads CASSFGTGIDQYF. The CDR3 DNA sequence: TGTGCCAGCAGTTTCGGGACAGGGATCGATCAGTACTTC.

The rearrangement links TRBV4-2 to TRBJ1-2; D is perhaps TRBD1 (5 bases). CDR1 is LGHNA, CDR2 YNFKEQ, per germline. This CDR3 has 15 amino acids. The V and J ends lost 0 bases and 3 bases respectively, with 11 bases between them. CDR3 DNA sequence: TGTGCCAGCAGCCAAGATCGGGCCAGGGACTATGGCTACACCTTC. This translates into CASSQDRARDYGYTF.

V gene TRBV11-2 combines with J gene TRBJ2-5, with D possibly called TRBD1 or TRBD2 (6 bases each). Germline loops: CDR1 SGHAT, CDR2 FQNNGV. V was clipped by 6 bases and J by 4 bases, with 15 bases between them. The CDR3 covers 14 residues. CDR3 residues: CASSLWRGAETQYF. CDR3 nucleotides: TGTGCCAGCAGTTTATGGAGGGGGGCAGAGACCCAGTACTTC.

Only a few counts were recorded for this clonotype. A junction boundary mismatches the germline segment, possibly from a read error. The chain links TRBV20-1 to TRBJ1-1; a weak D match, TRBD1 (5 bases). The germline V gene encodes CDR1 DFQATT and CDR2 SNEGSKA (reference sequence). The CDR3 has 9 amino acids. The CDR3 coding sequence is TGCAGTGCTAGGGACGGGACGGCCTTT. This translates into CSARDGTAF.

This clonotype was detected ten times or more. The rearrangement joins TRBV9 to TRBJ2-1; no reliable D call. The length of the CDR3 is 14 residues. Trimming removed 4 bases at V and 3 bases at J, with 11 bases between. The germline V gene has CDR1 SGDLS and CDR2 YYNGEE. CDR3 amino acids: CASSPSTFYNEQFF. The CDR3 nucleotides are TGTGCCAGCAGCCCCTCCACCTTCTACAATGAGCAGTTCTTC.

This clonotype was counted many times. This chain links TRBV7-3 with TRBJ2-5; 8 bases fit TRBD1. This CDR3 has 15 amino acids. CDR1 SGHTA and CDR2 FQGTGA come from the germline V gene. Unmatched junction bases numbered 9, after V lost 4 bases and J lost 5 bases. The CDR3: CASSSGTGPQETQYF. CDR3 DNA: TGTGCCAGCAGCTCCGGGACAGGCCCTCAGGAGACCCAGTACTTC.

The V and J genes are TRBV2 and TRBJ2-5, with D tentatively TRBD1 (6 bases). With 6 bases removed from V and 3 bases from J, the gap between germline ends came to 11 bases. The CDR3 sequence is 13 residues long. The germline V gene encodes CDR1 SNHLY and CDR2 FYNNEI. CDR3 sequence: CASSGGQKETQYF. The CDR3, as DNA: TGTGCCAGCAGCGGTGGACAGAAAGAGACCCAGTACTTC.

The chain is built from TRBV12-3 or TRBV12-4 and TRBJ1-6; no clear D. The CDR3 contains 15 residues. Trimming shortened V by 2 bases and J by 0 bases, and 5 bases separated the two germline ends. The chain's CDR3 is CASSLKSSYNSPLHF. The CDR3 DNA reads TGTGCCAGCAGTTTAAAGAGCTCCTATAATTCACCCCTCCACTTT.

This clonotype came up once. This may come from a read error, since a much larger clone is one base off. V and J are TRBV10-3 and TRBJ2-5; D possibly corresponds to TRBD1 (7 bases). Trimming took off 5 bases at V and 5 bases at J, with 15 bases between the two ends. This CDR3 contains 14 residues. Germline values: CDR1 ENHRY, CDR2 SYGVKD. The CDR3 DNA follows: TGTGCCATCAGTAAGGGGGCAGGAGGGGAGACCCAGTACTTC. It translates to CAISKGAGGETQYF.